The rows below give T cell receptor beta chains drawn from one sample of a study of response to subunit inactivated influenza vaccine. TCRdb independently ran MiXCR on the RT-PCR reads; one entry per CDR3 protein. This table holds around 520,000 distinct CDR3 sequences, about 10% found once. This material consisted of PBMCs from blood, taken on the day of vaccination. These receptor sequences come from a man aged 45 to 65 who received an inactivated influenza vaccine. The CDR3 runs from the conserved cysteine through the conserved F or W. The order of the fields is V gene, clone size, D gene, J gene, CDR3 protein, CDR3 DNA. A D gene is named only where the DNA matches it firmly. Size is omitted from some rows. Given values are once, few, many or a class for expanded clones.

>TRBV28|many|NA|TRBJ2-1
CASSLSSIHEQFF
TGTGCCAGCAGTTTGAGTAGCATCCATGAGCAGTTCTTC
>TRBV7-8|few|NA|TRBJ2-4
CASSLAPGGNAKNIQYF
TGTGCCAGCAGCTTAGCTCCCGGGGGCAATGCCAAAAACATTCAGTACTTC
>TRBV7-9|many|TRBD1|TRBJ1-2
CASSPRVGQGIYGYTF
TGTGCCAGCAGCCCGAGGGTAGGACAGGGGATTTATGGCTACACCTTC
>TRBV12-3/TRBV12-4|many|TRBD2|TRBJ2-1
CASSTLPAGGIYNEQFF
TGTGCCAGCAGTACACTCCCAGCGGGAGGGATTTACAATGAGCAGTTCTTC
>TRBV7-2|many|NA|TRBJ2-5
CASSPRIQETQYF
TGTGCCAGCAGCCCTCGTATACAAGAGACCCAGTACTTC
>TRBV20-1|NA|TRBD2|TRBJ2-2
CSAPPLSGRNTGELFF
TGCAGTGCCCCGCCCCTTAGCGGGAGAAACACCGGGGAGCTGTTTTTT
>TRBV5-6|NA|NA|TRBJ1-5
CASNKQGRNQPQHF
TGTGCCAGCAACAAACAGGGTAGGAATCAGCCCCAGCATTTT
>TRBV2|once|NA|TRBJ2-2
CASREWQNTGELFF
TGTGCCAGCAGAGAATGGCAGAACACCGGGGAGCTGTTTTTT
>TRBV29-1|few|NA|TRBJ2-5
CSVDSPKETQYF
TGCAGCGTTGACTCTCCAAAAGAGACCCAGTACTTC
>TRBV20-1|few|NA|TRBJ2-3
CSARIPSGAGDTQYF
TGCAGTGCTAGAATTCCCTCAGGGGCAGGAGATACGCAGTATTTT
>TRBV4-3|few|TRBD2|TRBJ2-3
CASSQDGLAGSTDTQYF
TGCGCCAGCAGCCAAGACGGACTAGCGGGTAGCACAGATACGCAGTATTTT
>TRBV25-1|NA|NA|TRBJ2-3
CASSALPGTDTQYF
TGTGCCAGCAGCGCACTCCCTGGCACAGATACGCAGTATTTT
>TRBV15|few|NA|TRBJ2-5
CATSRGWRGEETQYF
TGTGCCACCAGCAGAGGATGGAGGGGTGAAGAGACCCAGTACTTC
>TRBV20-1|many|TRBD1|TRBJ2-2
CSASQGAGELFF
TGCAGTGCTAGCCAGGGGGCCGGGGAGCTGTTTTTT
>TRBV10-3|NA|NA|TRBJ2-2
CAISEVGSNTGELFF
TGTGCCATCAGTGAGGTCGGGAGCAACACCGGGGAGCTGTTTTTT